This T cell receptor (beta chain) was sequenced for a study of breast tumors, draining lymph nodes, adjacent tissues. Study results and caveats: Tumors had less TCR diversity than lymph nodes, more than nontumor tissue. The lymph node origin of tumor T cells was framed as consistent with a hypothesis, not demonstrated.

The CDR3 contains 15 residues. CDR1 is SGHRS and CDR2 is YFSETQ in the germline V gene. V shed 1 base and J shed 1 base, with 11 bases lying between them. TCRdb re-called the multiplex PCR reads through MiXCR, storing one row per CDR3 protein. Here the sample spans under 20,000 distinct CDR3 sequences, about two thirds being singletons. This clonotype showed up many times. The antigen remains undetermined. Material: tumor-adjacent breast tissue. The sequence came from a female donor with breast cancer. Some clones in this sample may be carry-over from other donors' samples. The chain carries TRBV5-1 and TRBJ1-1; D unclear. The CDR3 spells CASSLIGEANTEAFF. The CDR3 nucleotides read TGCGCCAGCAGCTTGATTGGGGAGGCGAACACTGAAGCTTTCTTT.